Below, 19 T cell receptor beta chains from the same sample are listed, as sequenced in a study of T cells in lung cancer brain metastases. Only in-frame clones appear in the TCRdb table, and some are missing; sequencing was by immunoSEQ multiplex PCR. The sample records more than 4,000 clones, roughly 84% being singletons. Sequenced input: tumor tissue from the primary lung tumor. Receptors originate from a woman between 45 and 65 years old with non-small cell lung cancer.

This clone was seen a few times. V and J are TRBV5-1 and TRBJ2-3; D is tentatively TRBD1 or TRBD2 (5 bases each). The germline V and J ends were trimmed by 3 bases and 8 bases, with 16 bases remaining between them. This CDR3 spans 14 amino acids. Looked up from germline, CDR1 is SGHRS and CDR2 is YFSETQ. The CDR3 coding sequence is TGCGCCAGCAGCTGGGACCCTAGCCCAGGTACGCAGTATTTT. Amino acids: CASSWDPSPGTQYF.

This clone appeared a single time. The chain recombines TRBV30 with TRBJ1-3; D is uncertain. Germline V gene lookup returns CDR1 GTSNPN and CDR2 SVGIG (reference sequence). This CDR3 is built from 12 residues. Between the trimmed V and J ends, which lost 0 bases and 6 bases, there was a span of 6 bases. The CDR3 DNA is TGTGCCTGGAGTGTAGAACCAAACACCATATATTTT. The encoded protein is CAWSVEPNTIYF.

Written as DNA, the CDR3 is TGTGCCAGTAGTCCCGACCCCTACCTCCCCCTGCCAGAGTACTTC. Translating gives CASSPDPYLPLPEYF. The chain recombines TRBV19 with TRBJ2-5; D is undetermined. The germline V and J ends were trimmed by 5 bases and 12 bases, with 25 bases remaining between them. Germline assignment: CDR1 LNHDA and CDR2 SQIVND (reference sequence). This CDR3 is built from 15 residues.

V and J are TRBV19 and TRBJ1-5, with D unresolved. The CDR3 sequence is 12 residues long. Trimming left V 7 bases short and J 6 bases short, with 10 bases between. Germline loops: CDR1 LNHDA, CDR2 SQIVND (reference sequence). In DNA form, the CDR3 reads TGTGCCAGTACCTCCATGAGTCAGCCCCAGCATTTT. Its translation: CASTSMSQPQHF.

As for this clone: One end of the junction varies from germline; a read error may be responsible. The chain joins TRBV5-4 to TRBJ2-1, with D tentatively TRBD2 (5 bases). The CDR3 runs to 16 residues. Germline-derived CDR1 and CDR2 are SGHNT and YYREEE (reference sequence). The CDR3 spells CASSLSRDSSYNEQFF. Here the CDR3 DNA reads TGTGCTAGCAGCTTGTCCCGGGATAGCTCCTACAATGAGCAGTTCTTC.

CDR3 region: CASSAGGQNPYNEQFF. The CDR3 DNA follows: TGTGCCAGCAGCGCGGGAGGACAGAACCCATACAATGAGCAGTTCTTC. V is TRBV6-4 and J is TRBJ2-1, with 8 bases lining up with TRBD2. V lost 6 bases to trimming and J lost 4 bases; unmatched junction nucleotides: 11. The CDR3 has 16 residues. Germline V gene data show CDR1 as MRHNA and CDR2 as SNTAGT.

The chain uses TRBV27 and TRBJ1-2; 8 nucleotides match TRBD1. The CDR3 totals 14 residues. Germline-derived CDR1 and CDR2 are MNHEY and SMNVEV (reference sequence). V lost 7 bases to trimming and J lost 7 bases; unmatched junction nucleotides: 11. The CDR3: CASTDGQGGVGYTF. The CDR3 region has the DNA TGTGCCAGCACCGATGGACAGGGAGGAGTTGGCTACACCTTC.

V is TRBV9 and J is TRBJ2-7; TRBD2 aligns across 10 bases. V dropped 4 bases and J dropped 2; count of bases not matched to a gene: 6. Germline V gene lookup returns CDR1 SGDLS and CDR2 YYNGEE. The CDR3 spans 15 residues. The CDR3 sequence is CASSPIAGGAYEQYF. As DNA, the CDR3 is TGTGCCAGCAGCCCTATAGCGGGGGGAGCCTACGAGCAGTACTTC.

The chain carries TRBV5-4 and TRBJ1-1, with D perhaps matching TRBD1 (6 bases). CDR3 length: 17 amino acids. The germline CDR1 and CDR2 sequences are SGHNT and YYREEE (reference sequence). The V end lost 2 bases, the J end lost 3 bases, and 20 bases lay between the germline ends. The CDR3 nucleotides are TGTGCCAGCAGCTTTGTAGTAGGGGACACCTTTTACACTGAAGCTTTCTTT. This translates into CASSFVVGDTFYTEAFF.

The V gene is TRBV12-5, the J gene TRBJ2-6; D gene ambiguous. V was cut by 4 bases and J by 2 bases, with 3 bases left in between. Germline V lookup: CDR1 LGHNT, CDR2 FRNRAP. The CDR3 runs 13 residues. The CDR3 here is CASGSAGANVLTF. CDR3 nucleotides: TGTGCTAGTGGTTCGGCTGGGGCCAACGTCCTGACTTTC.

On this clone: At one end the junction does not follow the germline gene, possibly because of a read error. The chain's CDR3 is CANSSHRGLTYEQYF. The CDR3 coding sequence is TGTGCCAACAGCAGCCACAGGGGTTTAACCTACGAGCAGTACTTC. The genes are TRBV7-9 and TRBJ2-7; 7 bases align to TRBD1. The germline gives CDR1 SEHNR, CDR2 FQNEAQ (reference sequence). CDR3 length: 15 amino acids.

This chain joins TRBV2 and TRBJ1-6; tentative D call: TRBD1 (5 bases). CDR1 is SNHLY and CDR2 is FYNNEI in the germline V gene. The CDR3 is 15 amino acids. Trimming cost V 1 base and J 10 bases, with 14 bases left between them. The CDR3 protein is CASSEEISGRSPLHF. The CDR3, as DNA: TGTGCCAGCAGTGAAGAGATCTCAGGGAGATCACCCCTCCACTTT.

This chain connects TRBV29-1 to TRBJ1-2, with D tentatively TRBD1 (6 bases). Germline V gene sequence: CDR1 SQVTM, CDR2 ANQGSEA. The V end was cut by 4 bases, the J end by 7 bases, with 19 bases between. The CDR3 has 14 residues. The CDR3 DNA is TGCAGCGTTGGGTCCCGGGACAAGGCTCGTGGCTACACCTTC. Encoded protein: CSVGSRDKARGYTF.

The rearrangement joins TRBV6-5 to TRBJ1-2; 10 bases are shared with TRBD1. The germline CDR1 and CDR2 sequences are MNHEY and SVGAGI. V lost 6 bases and J lost 8; bases outside the gene matches: 6. CDR3 size: 13 residues. CDR3 sequence: CASSRQGAWGYTF. Here the CDR3 DNA reads TGTGCCAGCAGCCGACAGGGGGCATGGGGCTACACCTTC.

The J gene is TRBJ2-1, the V gene TRBV6-1, with D perhaps matching TRBD1 or TRBD2 (6 bases each). Trimming stripped 4 bases from V and 2 bases from J, with 9 bases between. Germline values: CDR1 MNHNS, CDR2 SASEGT. CDR3 size: 14 residues. The CDR3 sequence is CASSARGAYNEQFF. Written as DNA, the CDR3 is TGTGCCAGCAGTGCAAGGGGGGCCTACAATGAGCAGTTCTTC.

This clone was seen a single time. The genes are TRBV28 and TRBJ1-5, with 7 bases lining up with TRBD1. The V gene end was trimmed by 6 bases and the J gene end by 1 base; junction bases not matched to a gene: 9. This CDR3 region has 16 residues. Germline CDR1 and CDR2: MDHEN and SYDVKM. Written as DNA, the CDR3 is TGTGCCAGCAGACCAGGGGGGGATATGAGCAATCAGCCCCAGCATTTT. Its translation is CASRPGGDMSNQPQHF.

This chain joins TRBV28 and TRBJ1-1, with D hard to call. CDR3 length: 15 residues. Germline assignment: CDR1 MDHEN and CDR2 SYDVKM. Trimming cost V 5 bases and J 1 base, with 14 bases left between them. CDR3 in DNA: TGTGCCAGCAGTCCAAGTGGGTCTACGAACACTGAAGCTTTCTTT. Translation gives CASSPSGSTNTEAFF.

The V gene is TRBV5-1, the J gene TRBJ2-2; possible D gene TRBD2, 7 bases. This CDR3 has 15 residues. V was clipped by 4 bases and J by 7 bases, with 17 bases between them. Germline CDR1 reads SGHRS; CDR2 reads YFSETQ. The CDR3 bases are TGCGCCAGCAGCCCGCAACGGGGGGCCCACGGGGAGCTGTTTTTT. Protein sequence: CASSPQRGAHGELFF.

The J gene is TRBJ2-1, the V gene TRBV30, with D unclear. V shed 1 base and J shed 10 bases, with 11 bases lying between them. CDR3 length: 12 amino acids. Germline CDR1 is GTSNPN and CDR2 is SVGIG (reference sequence). CDR3 in amino acids: CAWSALGREQFF. CDR3 DNA sequence: TGTGCCTGGAGTGCCCTAGGTCGGGAGCAGTTCTTC. Full variable domain (remainder filled in from reference TRBV30 and TRBJ2-1): SQTIHQWPATLVQPVGSPLSLECTVEGTSNPNLYWYRQAAGRGLQLLFYSVGIGQISSEVPQNLSASRPQDRQFILSSKKLLLSDSGFYLCAWSALGREQFFGPGTRLTVL.